The present T cell receptor (beta chain) was sequenced within a study of control samples from healthy donors and cancer patients. The assay was immunoSEQ multiplex PCR, and TCRdb's table has in-frame clones only and misses some. The data hold 200,000 to 250,000 clones, with 85% to 95% observed a single time. The CDR3 extends over 12 amino acids. Trimming left V 7 bases short and J 9 bases short, with 10 bases between. CDR1 and CDR2 (germline): LGHDT, YNNKEL (reference sequence). This TCR was sampled from a man aged 45-60 years in good health. This chain uses TRBV3-1 (or the pseudogene TRBV3-2) with TRBJ1-6; D is undetermined. Sequencing was performed on blood. The CDR3 region is CASKDGSSPLHF. The DNA for the CDR3 is TGTGCCAGCAAGGACGGGTCTTCACCCCTCCACTTT.